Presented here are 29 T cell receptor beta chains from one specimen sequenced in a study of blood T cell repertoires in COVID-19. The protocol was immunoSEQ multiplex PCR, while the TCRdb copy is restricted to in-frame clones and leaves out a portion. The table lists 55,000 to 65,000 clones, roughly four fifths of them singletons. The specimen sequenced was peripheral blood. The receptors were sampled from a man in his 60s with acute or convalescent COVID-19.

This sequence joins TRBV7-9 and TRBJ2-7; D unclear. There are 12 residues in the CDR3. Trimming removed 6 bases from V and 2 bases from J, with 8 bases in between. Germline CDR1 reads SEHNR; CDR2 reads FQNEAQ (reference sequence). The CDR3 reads CASSPEAYEQYF. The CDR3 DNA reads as TGTGCCAGCAGTCCTGAGGCCTACGAGCAGTACTTC. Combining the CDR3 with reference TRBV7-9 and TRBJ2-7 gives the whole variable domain DTGVSQNPRHKITKRGQNVTFRCDPISEHNRLYWYRQTLGQGPEFLTYFQNEAQLEKSRLLSDRFSAERPKGSFSTLEIQRTEQGDSAMYLCASSPEAYEQYFGPGTRLTVT.

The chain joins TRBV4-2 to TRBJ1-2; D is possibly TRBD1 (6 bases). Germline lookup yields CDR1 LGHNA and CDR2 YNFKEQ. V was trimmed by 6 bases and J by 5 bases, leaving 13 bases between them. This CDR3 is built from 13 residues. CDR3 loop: CASRYREGYGYTF. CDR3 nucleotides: TGTGCCAGCAGGTACAGGGAAGGATATGGCTACACCTTC.

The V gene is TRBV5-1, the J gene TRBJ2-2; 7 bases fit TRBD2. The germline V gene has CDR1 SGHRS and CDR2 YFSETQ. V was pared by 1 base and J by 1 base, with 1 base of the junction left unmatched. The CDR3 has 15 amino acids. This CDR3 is CASSLSGGNTGELFF. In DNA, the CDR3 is TGCGCCAGCAGCTTGTCGGGGGGGAACACCGGGGAGCTGTTTTTT.

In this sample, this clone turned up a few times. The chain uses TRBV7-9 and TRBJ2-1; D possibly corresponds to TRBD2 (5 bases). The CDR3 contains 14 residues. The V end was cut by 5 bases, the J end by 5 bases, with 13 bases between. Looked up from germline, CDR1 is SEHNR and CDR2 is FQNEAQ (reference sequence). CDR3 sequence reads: CASSLPGSDNEQFF. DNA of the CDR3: TGTGCCAGCAGCCTCCCGGGGTCGGACAATGAGCAGTTCTTC.

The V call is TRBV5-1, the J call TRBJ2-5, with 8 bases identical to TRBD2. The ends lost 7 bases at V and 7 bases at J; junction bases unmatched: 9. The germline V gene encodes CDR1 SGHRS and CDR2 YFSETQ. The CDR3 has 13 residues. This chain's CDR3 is CASSIAGGGTQYF. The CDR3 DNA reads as TGCGCCAGCTCCATCGCGGGGGGAGGGACCCAGTACTTC.

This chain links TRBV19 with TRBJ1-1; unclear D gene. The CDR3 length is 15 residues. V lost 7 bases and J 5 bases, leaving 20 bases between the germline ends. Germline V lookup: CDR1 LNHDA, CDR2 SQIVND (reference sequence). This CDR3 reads CASTVGGTYSTEAFF. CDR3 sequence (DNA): TGTGCCAGTACCGTTGGCGGCACATATTCAACTGAAGCTTTCTTT.

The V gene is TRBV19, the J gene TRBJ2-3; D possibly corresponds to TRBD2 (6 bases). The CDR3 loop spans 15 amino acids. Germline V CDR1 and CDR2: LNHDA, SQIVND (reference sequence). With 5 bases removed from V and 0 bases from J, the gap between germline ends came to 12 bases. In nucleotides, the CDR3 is TGTGCCAGTAGTGTCCCAGGGAGGAGCACAGATACGCAGTATTTT. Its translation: CASSVPGRSTDTQYF.

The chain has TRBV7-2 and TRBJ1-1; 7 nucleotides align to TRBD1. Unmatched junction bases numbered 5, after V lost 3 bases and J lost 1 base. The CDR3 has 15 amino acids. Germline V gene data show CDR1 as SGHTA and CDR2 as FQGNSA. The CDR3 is CASSLMTGSNTEAFF. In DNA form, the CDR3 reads TGTGCCAGCAGCTTGATGACAGGGTCGAACACTGAAGCTTTCTTT.

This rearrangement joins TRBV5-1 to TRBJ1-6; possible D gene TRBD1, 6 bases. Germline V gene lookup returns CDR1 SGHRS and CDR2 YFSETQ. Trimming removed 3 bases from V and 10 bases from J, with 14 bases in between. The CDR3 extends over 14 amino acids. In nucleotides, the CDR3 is TGCGCCAGCAGCTCGGGGGGCTCATGGTCACCCCTCCACTTT. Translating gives CASSSGGSWSPLHF.

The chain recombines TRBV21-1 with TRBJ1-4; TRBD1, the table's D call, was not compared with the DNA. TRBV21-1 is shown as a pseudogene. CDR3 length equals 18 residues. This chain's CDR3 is CASSKTPRDRVSNEKLFF. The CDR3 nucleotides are TGTGCCAGCAGCAAAACCCCCCGGGACAGGGTATCTAATGAAAAACTGTTTTTT.

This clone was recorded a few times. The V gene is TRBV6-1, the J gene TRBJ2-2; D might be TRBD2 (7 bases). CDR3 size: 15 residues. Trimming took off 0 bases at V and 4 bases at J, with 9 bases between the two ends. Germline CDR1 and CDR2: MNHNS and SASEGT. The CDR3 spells CASSEAGGGTGELFF. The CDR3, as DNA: TGTGCCAGCAGTGAAGCAGGGGGGGGCACCGGGGAGCTGTTTTTT.

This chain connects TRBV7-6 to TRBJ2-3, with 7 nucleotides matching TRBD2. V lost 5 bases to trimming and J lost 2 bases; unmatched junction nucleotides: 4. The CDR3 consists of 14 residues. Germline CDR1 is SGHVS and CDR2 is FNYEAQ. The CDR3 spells CASSGGVITDTQYF. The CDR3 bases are TGTGCCAGCAGCGGGGGGGTAATCACAGATACGCAGTATTTT. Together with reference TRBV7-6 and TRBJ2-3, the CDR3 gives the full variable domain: GAGVSQSPRYKVTKRGQDVALRCDPISGHVSLYWYRQALGQGPEFLTYFNYEAQQDKSGLPNDRFSAERPEGSISTLTIQRTEQRDSAMYRCASSGGVITDTQYFGPGTRLTVL.

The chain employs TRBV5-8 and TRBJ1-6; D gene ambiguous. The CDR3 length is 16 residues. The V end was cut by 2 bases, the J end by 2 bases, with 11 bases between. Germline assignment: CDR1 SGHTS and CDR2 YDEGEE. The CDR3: CASSFEEGAYNSPLHF. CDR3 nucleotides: TGTGCCAGCAGCTTTGAGGAGGGAGCCTATAATTCACCCCTCCACTTT.

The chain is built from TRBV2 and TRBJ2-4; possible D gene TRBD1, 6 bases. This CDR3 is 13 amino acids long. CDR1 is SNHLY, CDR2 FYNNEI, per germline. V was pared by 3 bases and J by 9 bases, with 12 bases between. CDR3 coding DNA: TGTGCCAGCAGTGATGCGGTGGACAGCATTCAGTACTTC. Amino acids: CASSDAVDSIQYF.

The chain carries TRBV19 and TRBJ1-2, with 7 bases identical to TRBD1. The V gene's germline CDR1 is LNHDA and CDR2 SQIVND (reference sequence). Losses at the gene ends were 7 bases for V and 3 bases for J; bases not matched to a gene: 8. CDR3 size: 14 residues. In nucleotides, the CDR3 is TGTGCCAGTAATTTGGGCAGGGGGTACTATGGCTACACCTTC. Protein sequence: CASNLGRGYYGYTF. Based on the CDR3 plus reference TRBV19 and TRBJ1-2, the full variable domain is DGGITQSPKYLFRKEGQNVTLSCEQNLNHDAMYWYRQDPGQGLRLIYYSQIVNDFQKGDIAEGYSVSREKKESFPLTVTSAQKNPTAFYLCASNLGRGYYGYTFGSGTRLTVV.

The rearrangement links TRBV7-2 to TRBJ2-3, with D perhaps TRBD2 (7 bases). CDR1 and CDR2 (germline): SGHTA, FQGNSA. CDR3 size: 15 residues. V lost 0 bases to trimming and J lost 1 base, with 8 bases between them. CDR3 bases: TGTGCCAGCAGCTTAGCGGGGGGGCGCACAGATACGCAGTATTTT. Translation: CASSLAGGRTDTQYF.

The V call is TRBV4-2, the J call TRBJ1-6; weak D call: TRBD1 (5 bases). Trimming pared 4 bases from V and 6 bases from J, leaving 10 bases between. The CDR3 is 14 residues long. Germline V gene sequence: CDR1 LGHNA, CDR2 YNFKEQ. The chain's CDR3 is CASSLTAANSPLHF. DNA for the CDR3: TGTGCCAGCAGCCTGACAGCAGCTAATTCACCCCTCCACTTT.

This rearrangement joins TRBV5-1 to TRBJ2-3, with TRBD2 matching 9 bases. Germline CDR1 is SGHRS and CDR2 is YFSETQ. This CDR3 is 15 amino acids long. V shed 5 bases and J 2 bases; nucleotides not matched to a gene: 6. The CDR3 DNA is TGCGCCAGCAGGCGGGGGGGCGTGGACACAGATACGCAGTATTTT. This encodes CASRRGGVDTDTQYF.

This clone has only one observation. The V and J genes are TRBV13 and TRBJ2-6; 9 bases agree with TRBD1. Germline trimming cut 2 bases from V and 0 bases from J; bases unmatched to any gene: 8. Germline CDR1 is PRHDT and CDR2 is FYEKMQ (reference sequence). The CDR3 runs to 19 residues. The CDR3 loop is CASSLPRTGAGSGANVLTF. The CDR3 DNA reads TGTGCCAGCAGCTTACCCCGGACAGGGGCGGGCTCTGGGGCCAACGTCCTGACTTTC.

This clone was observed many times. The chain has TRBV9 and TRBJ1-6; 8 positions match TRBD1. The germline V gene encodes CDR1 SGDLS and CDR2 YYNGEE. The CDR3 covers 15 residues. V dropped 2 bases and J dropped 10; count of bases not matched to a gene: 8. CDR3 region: CASSVTTGGSSPLHF. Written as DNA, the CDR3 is TGTGCCAGCAGCGTCACCACAGGGGGTAGCTCACCCCTCCACTTT.

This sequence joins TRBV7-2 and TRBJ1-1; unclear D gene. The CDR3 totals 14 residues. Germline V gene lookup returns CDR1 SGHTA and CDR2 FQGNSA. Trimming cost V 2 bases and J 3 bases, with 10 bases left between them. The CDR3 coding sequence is TGTGCCAGCAGCTTAAACTCCCGGGACACTGAAGCTTTCTTT. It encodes CASSLNSRDTEAFF.

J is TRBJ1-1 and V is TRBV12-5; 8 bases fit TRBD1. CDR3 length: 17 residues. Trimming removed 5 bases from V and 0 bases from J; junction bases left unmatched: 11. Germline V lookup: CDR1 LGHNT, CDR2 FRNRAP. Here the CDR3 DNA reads TGTGCTAGTGGTGAGAGGACAGGGCCTTACATGAACACTGAAGCTTTCTTT. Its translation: CASGERTGPYMNTEAFF. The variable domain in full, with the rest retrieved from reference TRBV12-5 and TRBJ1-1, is DARVTQTPRHKVTEMGQEVTMRCQPILGHNTVFWYRQTMMQGLELLAYFRNRAPLDDSGMPKDRFSAEMPDATLATLKIQPSEPRDSAVYFCASGERTGPYMNTEAFFGQGTRLTVV.

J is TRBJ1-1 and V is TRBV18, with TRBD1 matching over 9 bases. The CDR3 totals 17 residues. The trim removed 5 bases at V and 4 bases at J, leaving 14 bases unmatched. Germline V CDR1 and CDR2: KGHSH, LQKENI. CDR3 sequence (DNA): TGTGCCAGCTCATCAACTTTTCTCGGGACAGGGCCCACTGAAGCTTTCTTT. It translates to CASSSTFLGTGPTEAFF.

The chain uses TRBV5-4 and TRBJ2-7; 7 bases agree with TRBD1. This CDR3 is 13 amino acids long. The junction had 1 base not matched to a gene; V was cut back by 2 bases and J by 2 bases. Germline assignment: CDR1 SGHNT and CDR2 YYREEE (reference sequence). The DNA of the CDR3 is TGTGCCAGCAGCTTCGACAGGGCCTACGAGCAGTACTTC. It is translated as CASSFDRAYEQYF.

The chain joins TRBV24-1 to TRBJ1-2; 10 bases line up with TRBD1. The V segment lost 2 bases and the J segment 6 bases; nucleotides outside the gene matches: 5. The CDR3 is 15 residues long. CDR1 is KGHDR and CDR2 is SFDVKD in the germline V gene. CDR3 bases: TGTGCCACCAGTGATTCGACAGGGGGCGTAAATGGCTACACCTTC. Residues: CATSDSTGGVNGYTF.

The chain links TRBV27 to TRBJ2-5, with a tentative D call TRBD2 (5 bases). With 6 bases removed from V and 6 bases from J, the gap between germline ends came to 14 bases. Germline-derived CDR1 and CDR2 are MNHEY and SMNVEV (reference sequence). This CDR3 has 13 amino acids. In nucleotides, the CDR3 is TGTGCCAGCAGCCCGGGAATCCCCCAGACCCAGTACTTC. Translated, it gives CASSPGIPQTQYF.

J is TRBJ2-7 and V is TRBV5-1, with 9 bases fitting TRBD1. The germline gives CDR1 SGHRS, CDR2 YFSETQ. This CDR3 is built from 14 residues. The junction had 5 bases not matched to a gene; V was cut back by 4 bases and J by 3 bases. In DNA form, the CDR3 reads TGCGCCAGCAGCCCAGGGACAGGGAACTACGAGCAGTACTTC. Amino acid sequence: CASSPGTGNYEQYF.

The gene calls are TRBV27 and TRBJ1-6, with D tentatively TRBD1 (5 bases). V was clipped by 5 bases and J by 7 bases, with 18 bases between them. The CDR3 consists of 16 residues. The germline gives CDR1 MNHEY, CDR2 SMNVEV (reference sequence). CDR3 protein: CASSPTDSFPNSPLHF. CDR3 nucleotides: TGTGCCAGCAGTCCGACAGACTCCTTCCCAAATTCACCCCTCCACTTT.

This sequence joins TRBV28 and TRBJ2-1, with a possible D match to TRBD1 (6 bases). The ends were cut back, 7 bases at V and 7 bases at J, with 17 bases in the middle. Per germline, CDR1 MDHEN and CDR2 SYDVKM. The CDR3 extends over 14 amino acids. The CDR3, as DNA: TGTGCCAGCATCGACACAGGGTCGATGAATGAGCAGTTCTTC. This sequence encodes CASIDTGSMNEQFF.